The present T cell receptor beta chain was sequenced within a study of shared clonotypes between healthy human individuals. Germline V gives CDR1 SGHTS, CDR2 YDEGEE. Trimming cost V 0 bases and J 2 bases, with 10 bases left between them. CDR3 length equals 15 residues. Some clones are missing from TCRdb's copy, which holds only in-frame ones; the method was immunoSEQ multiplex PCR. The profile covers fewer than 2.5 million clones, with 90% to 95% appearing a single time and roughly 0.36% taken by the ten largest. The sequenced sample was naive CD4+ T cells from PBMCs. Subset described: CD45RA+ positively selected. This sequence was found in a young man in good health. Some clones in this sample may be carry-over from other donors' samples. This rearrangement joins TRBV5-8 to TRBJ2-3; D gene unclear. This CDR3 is CASSLGGQVTDTQYF. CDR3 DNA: TGTGCCAGCAGCTTGGGCGGCCAAGTCACAGATACGCAGTATTTT.